These 5 T cell receptor beta chains were sequenced from one sample in a study of blood T cell repertoires in COVID-19. Sequenced by immunoSEQ multiplex PCR; TCRdb stores in-frame clones only, minus some. The sample includes 150,000 to 170,000 clones, about 88% seen only once; the top ten take 7% to 10%. The specimen sequenced was peripheral blood. The receptors originated from a woman aged 55-69 years with COVID-19, enrolled during active disease.

The chain joins TRBV11-2 to TRBJ1-1, with D possibly TRBD1 on 6 matching bases. V was cut by 0 bases and J by 5 bases, with 7 bases left in between. The CDR3 loop spans 13 amino acids. Germline loops: CDR1 SGHAT, CDR2 FQNNGV. The CDR3 loop reads CASSLEGGTEAFF. CDR3 sequence (DNA): TGTGCCAGCAGCTTAGAAGGGGGAACTGAAGCTTTCTTT.

V gene TRBV12-3 or TRBV12-4 combines with J gene TRBJ2-7; D possibly corresponds to TRBD1 (7 bases). CDR3 size: 12 residues. The V end lost 3 bases, the J end lost 7 bases, and 10 bases lay between the germline ends. CDR3 DNA sequence: TGTGCCAGCAGTTTGACAGGGAGGGAGCAGTACGTC. Its protein is CASSLTGREQYV.

The chain uses TRBV19 and TRBJ1-6, with D perhaps matching TRBD1 (6 bases). The germline V gene has CDR1 LNHDA and CDR2 SQIVND (reference sequence). CDR3 length: 14 amino acids. With 4 bases removed from V and 7 bases from J, the gap between germline ends came to 11 bases. Written as DNA, the CDR3 is TGTGCCAGTAGTACCTACAGGGAGAATTCACCCCTCCACTTT. This gives the protein CASSTYRENSPLHF.

The chain joins TRBV29-1 to TRBJ1-1; a possible D gene is TRBD1 (5 bases). The CDR3 runs to 13 residues. Germline assignment: CDR1 SQVTM and CDR2 ANQGSEA. Trimming took off 5 bases at V and 4 bases at J, with 14 bases between the two ends. CDR3 in DNA: TGCAGCGTTCACTCTGGGGGGGGCACTGAAGCTTTCTTT. It yields the protein CSVHSGGGTEAFF.

The chain joins TRBV29-1 to TRBJ1-1; the D gene is possibly TRBD1 (5 bases). Trimming shortened V by 4 bases and J by 1 base, and 7 bases separated the two germline ends. Germline V gene lookup returns CDR1 SQVTM and CDR2 ANQGSEA. This CDR3 comprises 12 residues. The CDR3 sequence: CSVGTRNTEAFF. In DNA, the CDR3 is TGCAGCGTTGGGACACGGAACACTGAAGCTTTCTTT. The full variable domain, completed using reference TRBV29-1 and TRBJ1-1, is SAVISQKPSRDICQRGTSLTIQCQVDSQVTMMFWYRQQPGQSLTLIATANQGSEATYESGFVIDKFPISRPNLTFSTLTVSNMSPEDSSIYLCSVGTRNTEAFFGQGTRLTVV.